The present TCR beta chain was sequenced within a study of blood T cell repertoires in COVID-19. Study-level background: Acute and convalescent COVID-19 specimens originated in the United States, Italy and Spain. From T cells, B-cell-depleted T cells, or PBMCs came the material, which was cDNA or gDNA.

The CDR3 length is 15 residues. With 4 bases removed from V and 5 bases from J, the gap between germline ends came to 12 bases. Germline V gene data show CDR1 as SGHAT and CDR2 as FQNNGV. The protocol was immunoSEQ multiplex PCR, while the TCRdb copy is restricted to in-frame clones and leaves out a portion. Among roughly 70,000 clones listed, more than 75% were seen once. The sample was peripheral blood. This TCR derives from a human donor in a cohort sampled during active COVID-19. The genes are TRBV11-2 and TRBJ1-6, with D maybe TRBD1 (6 bases). CDR3 sequence: CASSSTQGNNSPLHF. The CDR3 coding sequence is TGTGCCAGCAGCTCGACACAGGGAAATAATTCACCCCTCCACTTT.